Listed here are 20 T cell receptor beta chains from one sample, sequenced in a study of human T cells and chemical hapten exposure (TCRdb year 2021). The library was built by means of RACE. Sequencing instrument: NextSeq 500. TCRdb cleaned the public reads at Q25 with fastp, built clones with MiXCR and kept in-frame beta chains. CDR3 protein sequences are deduplicated, and each keeps its most common genes and DNA. This sample lists 150,000 to 200,000 distinct CDR3 sequences; 25% to 35% were detected once. 2.1% of the sample comes from the top ten. The sample's time point, from its label and the paper: patch test 3, about 24 weeks after DPC sensitization. This specimen's treatment or condition label, per the study, means: therapeutic diphenylcyclopropenone sensitization with weekly scalp DPC. Sequencing used whole blood, obtained in connection with sensitization to the hapten diphenylcyclopropenone (DPC). The receptors come from a woman aged 18 to 35 with alopecia areata. Some clones in this sample may be carry-over from other donors' samples.

This clonotype occurred a few times. The J gene is TRBJ2-1, the V gene TRBV5-4; 9 bases are shared with TRBD2. V lost 4 bases to trimming and J lost 8 bases; unmatched junction nucleotides: 4. The CDR3 has 13 amino acids. CDR1 and CDR2 from the germline V gene are SGHNT and YYREEE (reference sequence). This chain's CDR3 is CASSQRGADEQFF. In DNA form, the CDR3 reads TGTGCCAGCAGCCAGCGGGGGGCCGATGAGCAGTTCTTC.

The V and J genes are TRBV6-5 and TRBJ2-7; unclear D gene. CDR1 and CDR2 (germline): MNHEY, SVGAGI. With 8 bases removed from V and 3 bases from J, the gap between germline ends came to 8 bases. The CDR3 has 11 amino acids. CDR3 DNA sequence: TGTGCCAGCCAACACCTCTACGAGCAGTACTTC. Translating gives CASQHLYEQYF.

Comment on this clonotype: Sequence at one end of the junction differs from germline and may be a read error. The CDR3: CGSSIKETQYF. CDR3 DNA sequence: TGTGGCAGCTCTATAAAAGAGACCCAGTACTTC. The gene calls are TRBV6-6 and TRBJ2-5; D is unclear. The CDR3 sequence is 11 residues long. Germline CDR1 and CDR2: MNHNY and SVGAGI (reference sequence).

The chain links TRBV25-1 to TRBJ2-1, with 9 nucleotides matching TRBD2. The CDR3 spans 16 residues. Germline V gene sequence: CDR1 MGHDK, CDR2 SYGVNS. V was clipped by 2 bases and J by 3 bases; unmatched bases: 5. CDR3 loop: CASSERREGNYNEQFF. The DNA for the CDR3 is TGTGCCAGCAGTGAACGGCGGGAGGGGAACTACAATGAGCAGTTCTTC.

The rearrangement uses TRBV12-3 or TRBV12-4 and TRBJ2-1, with 11 bases identical to TRBD2. This CDR3 has 17 amino acids. Trimming took 4 bases from V and 7 from J; bases not matched to a gene: 12. CDR3 sequence (DNA): TGTGCCAGCAGTTCCTTGACTAGCGGGGCCGAAGGGAATGAGCAGTTCTTC. Translated: CASSSLTSGAEGNEQFF.

This clonotype has more than one count but fewer than ten. CDR3 coding DNA: TGTGCCACCAGTGATACTGGACAGGGGACAGGCAATGAGCAGTTCTTC. It codes for CATSDTGQGTGNEQFF. The J gene is TRBJ2-1, the V gene TRBV24-1; 9 bases align to TRBD1. With V trimmed by 3 bases and J by 6 bases, 8 bases remained unmatched. This CDR3 is 16 amino acids long. The V gene's germline CDR1 is KGHDR and CDR2 SFDVKD.

The J gene is TRBJ1-2, the V gene TRBV20-1; weak D call: TRBD1 (5 bases). CDR1 and CDR2 from the germline V gene are DFQATT and SNEGSKA (reference sequence). V was cut by 4 bases and J by 0 bases, with 12 bases left in between. The CDR3 length is 14 residues. The CDR3 region has the DNA TGCAGTGCTAAGGATTGGACAACTAACTATGGCTACACCTTC. Translated, it gives CSAKDWTTNYGYTF.

This clonotype has more than one count but fewer than ten. The chain carries TRBV9 and TRBJ2-7, with TRBD1 matching 9 bases. The CDR3 has 14 amino acids. Trimming removed 3 bases from V and 3 bases from J; junction bases left unmatched: 4. Per the germline V gene, CDR1 is SGDLS and CDR2 is YYNGEE. CDR3 protein: CASSAGDRDYEQYF. The CDR3 DNA is TGTGCCAGCAGCGCAGGGGACAGGGACTACGAGCAGTACTTC.

There are a few counts of this clonotype. V and J are TRBV9 and TRBJ2-1; 7 bases align to TRBD2. This CDR3 contains 16 residues. V shed 0 bases and J 4 bases; nucleotides not matched to a gene: 7. CDR1 and CDR2 from the germline V gene are SGDLS and YYNGEE. The CDR3 is CASSVGRGGGYNEQFF. In nucleotides, the CDR3 is TGTGCCAGCAGCGTAGGTCGCGGGGGAGGGTACAATGAGCAGTTCTTC.

The rearrangement uses TRBV4-1 and TRBJ2-2; D not resolved. The CDR3 spans 13 residues. Germline V gene data show CDR1 as MGHRA and CDR2 as YSYEKL. Trimming left V 5 bases short and J 4 bases short, with 8 bases between. CDR3 in amino acids: CASSLSPTGELFF. Written as DNA, the CDR3 is TGCGCCAGCAGCTTAAGCCCCACCGGGGAGCTGTTTTTT.

This clonotype was counted between two and nine times. The chain recombines TRBV28 with TRBJ2-7; tentative D call: TRBD2 (6 bases). Trimming cost V 6 bases and J 2 bases, with 14 bases left between them. Germline V gene sequence: CDR1 MDHEN, CDR2 SYDVKM. This CDR3 spans 14 amino acids. The CDR3 here is CASSHGSLPYEQYF. In DNA form, the CDR3 reads TGTGCCAGCAGCCACGGGAGTTTGCCCTACGAGCAGTACTTC.

The rearrangement uses TRBV29-1 and TRBJ1-1; no definite D call. Germline values: CDR1 SQVTM, CDR2 ANQGSEA. The CDR3 has 16 residues. Trimming removed 7 bases from V and 0 bases from J, with 21 bases in between. Here the CDR3 DNA reads TGCAGCGCCAGTGCCCCTAGGGCCCTGATGAACACTGAAGCTTTCTTT. It translates to CSASAPRALMNTEAFF.

V and J are TRBV9 and TRBJ2-7; D not certain. Germline-derived CDR1 and CDR2 are SGDLS and YYNGEE. V was clipped by 2 bases and J by 1 base, with 7 bases between them. This CDR3 region has 13 residues. CDR3 DNA sequence: TGTGCCAGCAGCGTTGGACCATCCTACGAGCAGTACTTC. Its translation: CASSVGPSYEQYF.

In its sample, this clonotype was seen many times. The rearrangement uses TRBV28 and TRBJ2-1; TRBD2 matches 10 bases. In germline, CDR1 is MDHEN, CDR2 SYDVKM. CDR3 length: 15 amino acids. The V and J ends lost 3 bases and 6 bases, in that order; junction bases with no gene match: 5. CDR3 loop: CASSFRLAGVNEQFF. CDR3 nucleotides: TGTGCCAGCAGTTTCCGTCTAGCGGGAGTCAATGAGCAGTTCTTC.

This clonotype was recorded a few times. This chain links TRBV29-1 with TRBJ1-2; D is uncertain. The CDR3 totals 12 residues. Germline V gene data show CDR1 as SQVTM and CDR2 as ANQGSEA. V dropped 6 bases and J dropped 3 bases, with 11 bases sitting between them. The CDR3 loop reads CSVSTRDYGYTF. CDR3 bases: TGCAGCGTCAGTACCCGGGACTATGGCTACACCTTC.

The chain links TRBV7-9 to TRBJ2-2; D not certain. Germline lookup yields CDR1 SEHNR and CDR2 FQNEAQ (reference sequence). This CDR3 region has 14 residues. Trimming left V 4 bases short and J 8 bases short, with 14 bases between. DNA of the CDR3: TGTGCCAGCAGCTCCGCACGATTCCGTGGGGAGCTGTTTTTT. Amino acids: CASSSARFRGELFF.

The chain uses TRBV2 and TRBJ1-1; D is undetermined. V lost 5 bases to trimming and J lost 9 bases, with 7 bases between them. CDR3 length: 10 residues. Germline assignment: CDR1 SNHLY and CDR2 FYNNEI. CDR3 in DNA: TGTGCCAGCAGTTCAGTCAAAGCTTTCTTT. Translating it yields CASSSVKAFF. The entire variable domain, with the rest obtained from reference TRBV2 and TRBJ1-1, is as follows: EPEVTQTPSHQVTQMGQEVILRCVPISNHLYFYWYRQILGQKVEFLVSFYNNEISEKSEIFDDQFSVERPDGSNFTLKIRSTKLEDSAMYFCASSSVKAFFGQGTRLTVV.

The chain combines TRBV4-1 with TRBJ2-3; D is perhaps TRBD2 (5 bases). CDR1 is MGHRA and CDR2 is YSYEKL in the germline V gene. The CDR3 is made up of 14 amino acids. V dropped 1 base and J dropped 4 bases, with 9 bases sitting between them. CDR3 loop: CASSQVALADTQYF. For the CDR3, the DNA is TGCGCCAGCAGCCAAGTAGCGTTGGCAGATACGCAGTATTTT.

The chain has TRBV2 and TRBJ2-5; possible D gene TRBD2, 5 bases. Germline V gene sequence: CDR1 SNHLY, CDR2 FYNNEI. This CDR3 comprises 13 residues. V shed 11 bases and J shed 3 bases, with 16 bases lying between them. The CDR3 loop is CALGAITKETQYF. The CDR3 DNA reads TGTGCCCTGGGAGCGATTACTAAAGAGACCCAGTACTTC.

V usage is TRBV7-2 and J usage is TRBJ2-4; TRBD2 is a possible D gene (6 bases). From germline, CDR1 is SGHTA and CDR2 FQGNSA. The CDR3 runs to 13 residues. V lost 5 bases, J lost 6 bases, and 11 bases lay in between. As DNA, the CDR3 is TGTGCCAGCAGCCCCTTCGGGAGAAACATTCAGTACTTC. Residues: CASSPFGRNIQYF.